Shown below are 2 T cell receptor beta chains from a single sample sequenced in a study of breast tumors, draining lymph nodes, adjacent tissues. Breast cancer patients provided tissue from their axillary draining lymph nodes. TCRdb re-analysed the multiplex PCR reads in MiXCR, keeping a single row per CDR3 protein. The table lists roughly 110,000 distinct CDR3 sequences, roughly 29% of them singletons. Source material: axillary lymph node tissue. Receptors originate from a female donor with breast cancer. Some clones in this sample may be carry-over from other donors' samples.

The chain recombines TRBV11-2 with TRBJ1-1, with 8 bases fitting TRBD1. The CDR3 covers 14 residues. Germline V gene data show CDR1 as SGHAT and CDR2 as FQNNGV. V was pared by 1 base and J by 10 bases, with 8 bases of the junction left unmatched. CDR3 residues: CASSLGTGRFRAFF. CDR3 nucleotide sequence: TGTGCCAGCAGCTTAGGGACAGGGAGGTTTCGAGCTTTCTTT.

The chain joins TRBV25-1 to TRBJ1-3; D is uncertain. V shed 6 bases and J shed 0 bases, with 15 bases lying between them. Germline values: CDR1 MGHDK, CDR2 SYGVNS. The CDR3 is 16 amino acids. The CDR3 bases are TGTGCCAGCAGAGGCCAAATTCTGGGCTCTGGAAACACCATATATTTT. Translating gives CASRGQILGSGNTIYF. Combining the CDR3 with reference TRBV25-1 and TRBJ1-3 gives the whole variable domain EADIYQTPRYLVIGTGKKITLECSQTMGHDKMYWYQQDPGMELHLIHYSYGVNSTEKGDLSSESTVSRIRTEHFPLTLESARPSHTSQYLCASRGQILGSGNTIYFGEGSWLTVV.